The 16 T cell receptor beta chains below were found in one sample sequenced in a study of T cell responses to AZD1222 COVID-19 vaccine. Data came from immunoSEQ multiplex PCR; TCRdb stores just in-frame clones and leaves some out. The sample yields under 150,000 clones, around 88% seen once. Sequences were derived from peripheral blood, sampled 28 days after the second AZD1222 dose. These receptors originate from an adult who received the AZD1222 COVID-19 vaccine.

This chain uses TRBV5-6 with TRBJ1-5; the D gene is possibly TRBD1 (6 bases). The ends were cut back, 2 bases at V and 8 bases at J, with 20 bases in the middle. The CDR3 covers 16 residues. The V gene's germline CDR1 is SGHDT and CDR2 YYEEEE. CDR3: CASSLLGGDRLEPQHF. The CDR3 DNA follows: TGTGCCAGCAGCTTATTAGGGGGAGACAGGCTGGAGCCCCAGCATTTT.

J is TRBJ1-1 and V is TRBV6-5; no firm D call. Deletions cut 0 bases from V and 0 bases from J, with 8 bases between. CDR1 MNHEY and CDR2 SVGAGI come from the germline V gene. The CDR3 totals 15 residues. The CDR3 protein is CASSYSPQLNTEAFF. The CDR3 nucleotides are TGTGCCAGCAGTTACTCGCCACAATTGAACACTGAAGCTTTCTTT.

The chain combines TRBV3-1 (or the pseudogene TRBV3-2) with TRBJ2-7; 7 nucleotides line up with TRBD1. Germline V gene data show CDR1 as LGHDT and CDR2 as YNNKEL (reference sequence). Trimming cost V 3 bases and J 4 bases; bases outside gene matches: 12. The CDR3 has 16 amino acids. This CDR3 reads CASSHELWTGTYEQYF. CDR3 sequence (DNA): TGTGCCAGCAGCCACGAGTTATGGACAGGCACTTACGAGCAGTACTTC.

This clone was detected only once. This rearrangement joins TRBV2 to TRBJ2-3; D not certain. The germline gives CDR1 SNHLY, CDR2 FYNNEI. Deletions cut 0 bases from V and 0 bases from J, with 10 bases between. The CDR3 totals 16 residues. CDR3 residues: CASSEAVQPSTDTQYF. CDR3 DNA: TGTGCCAGCAGTGAAGCGGTACAGCCCAGCACAGATACGCAGTATTTT.

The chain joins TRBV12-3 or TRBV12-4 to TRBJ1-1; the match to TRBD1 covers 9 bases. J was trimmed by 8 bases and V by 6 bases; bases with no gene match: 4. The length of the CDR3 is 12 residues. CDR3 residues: CASRHGQGEAFF. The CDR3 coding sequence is TGTGCCAGCAGACACGGACAGGGGGAAGCTTTCTTT.

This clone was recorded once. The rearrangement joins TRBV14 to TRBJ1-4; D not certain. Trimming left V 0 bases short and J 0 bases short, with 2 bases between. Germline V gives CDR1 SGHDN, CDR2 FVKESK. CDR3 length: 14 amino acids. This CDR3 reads CASSQDTTNEKLFF. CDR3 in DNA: TGTGCCAGCAGCCAAGATACAACTAATGAAAAACTGTTTTTT.

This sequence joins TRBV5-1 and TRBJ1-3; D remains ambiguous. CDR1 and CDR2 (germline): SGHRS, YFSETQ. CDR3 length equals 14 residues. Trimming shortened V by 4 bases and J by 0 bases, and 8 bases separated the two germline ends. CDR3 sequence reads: CASSPEISGNTIYF. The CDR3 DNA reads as TGCGCCAGCAGCCCGGAAATCTCTGGAAACACCATATATTTT.

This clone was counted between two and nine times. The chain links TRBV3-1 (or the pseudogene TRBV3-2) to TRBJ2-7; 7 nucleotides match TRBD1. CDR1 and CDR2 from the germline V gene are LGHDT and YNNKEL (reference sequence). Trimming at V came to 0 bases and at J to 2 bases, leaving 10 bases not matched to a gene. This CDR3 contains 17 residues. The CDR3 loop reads CASSQEGEQGYAYEQYF. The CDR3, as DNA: TGTGCCAGCAGCCAAGAGGGGGAACAGGGGTATGCCTACGAGCAGTACTTC.

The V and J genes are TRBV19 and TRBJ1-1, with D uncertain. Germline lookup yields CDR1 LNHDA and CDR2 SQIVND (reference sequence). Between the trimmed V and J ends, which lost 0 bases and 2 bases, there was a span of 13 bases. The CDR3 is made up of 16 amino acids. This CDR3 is CASSIDPAGVNTEAFF. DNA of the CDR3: TGTGCCAGTAGTATAGATCCCGCAGGCGTCAACACTGAAGCTTTCTTT.

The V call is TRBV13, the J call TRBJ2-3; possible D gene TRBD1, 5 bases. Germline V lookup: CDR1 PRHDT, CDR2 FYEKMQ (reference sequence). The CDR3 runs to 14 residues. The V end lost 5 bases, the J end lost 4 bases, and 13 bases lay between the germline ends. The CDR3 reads CASSPGPSPDTQYF. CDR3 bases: TGTGCCAGCAGCCCAGGGCCCTCGCCAGATACGCAGTATTTT. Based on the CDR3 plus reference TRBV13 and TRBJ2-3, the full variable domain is AAGVIQSPRHLIKEKRETATLKCYPIPRHDTVYWYQQGPGQDPQFLISFYEKMQSDKGSIPDRFSAQQFSDYHSELNMSSLELGDSALYFCASSPGPSPDTQYFGPGTRLTVL.

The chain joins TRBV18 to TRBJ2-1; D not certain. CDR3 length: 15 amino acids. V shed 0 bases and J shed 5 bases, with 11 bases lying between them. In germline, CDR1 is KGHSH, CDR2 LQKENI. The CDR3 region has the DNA TGTGCCAGCTCACCACCAAGCCTGAAGGACAATGAGCAGTTCTTC. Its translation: CASSPPSLKDNEQFF.

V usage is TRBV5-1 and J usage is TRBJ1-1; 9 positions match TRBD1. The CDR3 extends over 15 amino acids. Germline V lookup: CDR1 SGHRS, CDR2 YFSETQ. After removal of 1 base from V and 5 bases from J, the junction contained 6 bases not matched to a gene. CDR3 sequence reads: CASSLPTGGATEAFF. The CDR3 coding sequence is TGCGCCAGCAGCTTGCCAACAGGGGGCGCGACTGAAGCTTTCTTT. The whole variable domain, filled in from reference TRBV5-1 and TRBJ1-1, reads KAGVTQTPRYLIKTRGQQVTLSCSPISGHRSVSWYQQTPGQGLQFLFEYFSETQRNKGNFPGRFSGRQFSNSRSEMNVSTLELGDSALYLCASSLPTGGATEAFFGQGTRLTVV.

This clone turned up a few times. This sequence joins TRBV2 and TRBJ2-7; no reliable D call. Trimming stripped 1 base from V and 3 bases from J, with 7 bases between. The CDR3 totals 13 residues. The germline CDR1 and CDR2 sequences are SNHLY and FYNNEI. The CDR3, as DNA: TGTGCCAGCAGTGAAGATGGATTCTACGAGCAGTACTTC. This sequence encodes CASSEDGFYEQYF.

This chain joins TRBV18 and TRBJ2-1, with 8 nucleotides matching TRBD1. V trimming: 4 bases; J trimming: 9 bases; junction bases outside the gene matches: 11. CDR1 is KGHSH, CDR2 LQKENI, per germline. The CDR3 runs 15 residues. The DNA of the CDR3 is TGTGCCAGCTCACTTGGACAGGGCGGAAATGGTGAGCAGTTCTTC. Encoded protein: CASSLGQGGNGEQFF.

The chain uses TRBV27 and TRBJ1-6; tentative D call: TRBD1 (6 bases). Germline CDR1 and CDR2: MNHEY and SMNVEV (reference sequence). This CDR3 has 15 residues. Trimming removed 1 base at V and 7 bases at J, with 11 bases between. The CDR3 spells CASSLYAGVNSPLHF. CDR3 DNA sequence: TGTGCCAGCAGTTTATATGCAGGGGTAAATTCACCCCTCCACTTT.

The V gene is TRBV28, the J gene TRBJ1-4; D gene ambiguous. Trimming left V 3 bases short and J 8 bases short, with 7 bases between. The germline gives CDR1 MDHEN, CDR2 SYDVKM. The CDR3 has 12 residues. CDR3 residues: CASSFGNEKLFF. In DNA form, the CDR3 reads TGTGCCAGCAGTTTTGGAAACGAAAAACTGTTTTTT.